The 27 T cell receptor beta chains below come from one sample, sequenced in a study of control samples from healthy donors and cancer patients (dated by TCRdb to the early 2020s). Library creation used the immunoSEQ multiplex PCR assay. TCRdb retrieved this table from immuneACCESS and kept in-frame rearrangements only. Not all clones are present; in checked studies, unresolved V genes account for under half, and no reason is known for the remainder. The sample includes 75,000 to 100,000 clones, with over 85% observed a single time. Of the sample, around 5.8% falls within the top ten clones. The source material was blood. The receptors stem from a man between 45 and 60 years old in good health.

This chain connects TRBV3-1 (or the pseudogene TRBV3-2) to TRBJ2-7; 8 bases fit TRBD1. This CDR3 contains 15 residues. The V and J ends lost 6 bases and 0 bases, in that order; junction bases with no gene match: 7. Germline V gene lookup returns CDR1 LGHDT and CDR2 YNNKEL (reference sequence). In nucleotides, the CDR3 is TGTGCCAGCAGTCGAGGGACAGGTGACTCCTACGAGCAGTACTTC. Residues: CASSRGTGDSYEQYF.

The rearrangement uses TRBV15 and TRBJ2-5, with TRBD1 identical over 8 bases. V was clipped by 1 base and J by 5 bases; unmatched bases: 6. Germline V gene sequence: CDR1 LNHNV, CDR2 YYDKDF (reference sequence). This CDR3 has 15 residues. The CDR3 nucleotides read TGTGCCACCAGCAGAGGACAGGGGTTGAGGGAGACCCAGTACTTC. Amino acids: CATSRGQGLRETQYF.

This clone was observed a few times. The identical CDR3 is also encoded by other nucleotide sequences in the sample. Written as DNA, the CDR3 is TGTGCCAGCAGCGTAGTGACAGGGAGCACAGATACGCAGTATTTT. This encodes CASSVVTGSTDTQYF. The V gene is TRBV9, the J gene TRBJ2-3; 7 bases agree with TRBD1. CDR1 and CDR2 from the germline V gene are SGDLS and YYNGEE. V lost 0 bases, J lost 0 bases, and 1 base stayed unmatched. This CDR3 spans 15 amino acids.

V is TRBV19 and J is TRBJ1-4; D call uncertain. Looked up from germline, CDR1 is LNHDA and CDR2 is SQIVND (reference sequence). Trimming took 6 bases from V and 7 from J, leaving 18 bases between them. The CDR3 runs 15 residues. CDR3 protein: CASRDPDGWSEKLFF. CDR3 nucleotide sequence: TGTGCCAGTAGAGACCCGGACGGATGGAGTGAAAAACTGTTTTTT. The whole variable domain, filled in from reference TRBV19 and TRBJ1-4, reads DGGITQSPKYLFRKEGQNVTLSCEQNLNHDAMYWYRQDPGQGLRLIYYSQIVNDFQKGDIAEGYSVSREKKESFPLTVTSAQKNPTAFYLCASRDPDGWSEKLFFGSGTQLSVL.

The chain carries TRBV5-5 and TRBJ2-2, with unresolved D. Looked up from germline, CDR1 is SGHKS and CDR2 is YYEKEE (reference sequence). Trimming took 2 bases from V and 3 from J, leaving 11 bases between them. CDR3 size: 15 residues. CDR3 region: CASSFEPGYTGELFF. The DNA for the CDR3 is TGTGCCAGCAGCTTCGAGCCGGGCTACACCGGGGAGCTGTTTTTT. Full variable domain (outside the CDR3, taken from reference TRBV5-5 and TRBJ2-2): DAGVTQSPTHLIKTRGQQVTLRCSPISGHKSVSWYQQVLGQGPQFIFQYYEKEERGRGNFPDRFSARQFPNYSSELNVNALLLGDSALYLCASSFEPGYTGELFFGEGSRLTVL.

The chain combines TRBV15 with TRBJ1-3; D gene ambiguous. The CDR3 length is 12 residues. Germline-derived CDR1 and CDR2 are LNHNV and YYDKDF (reference sequence). The V and J ends lost 8 bases and 4 bases respectively, with 9 bases between them. CDR3 DNA: TGTGCCACCTCCGGGAACGGAAACACCATATATTTT. It is translated as CATSGNGNTIYF.

The chain joins TRBV5-1 to TRBJ1-1; D call uncertain. CDR1 is SGHRS, CDR2 YFSETQ, per germline. CDR3 size: 14 residues. With 0 bases removed from V and 0 bases from J, the gap between germline ends came to 6 bases. The CDR3 DNA follows: TGCGCCAGCAGCTTGGAACTTATGAACACTGAAGCTTTCTTT. Translation gives CASSLELMNTEAFF.

The rearrangement joins TRBV19 to TRBJ1-1; D is undetermined. V was shortened by 5 bases and J by 1 base, with 8 bases between the two germline ends. Looked up from germline, CDR1 is LNHDA and CDR2 is SQIVND (reference sequence). CDR3 length equals 13 residues. CDR3 coding DNA: TGTGCCAGTAGTCCCCTCTGGAACACTGAAGCTTTCTTT. Its translation is CASSPLWNTEAFF. Based on the CDR3 plus reference TRBV19 and TRBJ1-1, the full variable domain is DGGITQSPKYLFRKEGQNVTLSCEQNLNHDAMYWYRQDPGQGLRLIYYSQIVNDFQKGDIAEGYSVSREKKESFPLTVTSAQKNPTAFYLCASSPLWNTEAFFGQGTRLTVV.

The gene calls are TRBV6-6 and TRBJ1-2; D possibly corresponds to TRBD1 (6 bases). Germline CDR1 reads MNHNY; CDR2 reads SVGAGI (reference sequence). This CDR3 has 15 amino acids. With 6 bases removed from V and 6 bases from J, the gap between germline ends came to 20 bases. CDR3 region: CASRANPTGYDGYTF. In nucleotides, the CDR3 is TGTGCCAGCAGAGCAAATCCGACAGGATACGATGGCTACACCTTC.

Only one count was recorded for this clone. CDR3 in DNA: TGTGCCAGCAGTTATAATAGGAACACTGAAGCTTTCTTT. This encodes CASSYNRNTEAFF. This rearrangement joins TRBV6-2 or TRBV6-3 to TRBJ1-1; D gene ambiguous. Trimming left V 3 bases short and J 1 base short, with 6 bases between. This CDR3 spans 13 amino acids. In germline, CDR1 is MNHEY, CDR2 SVGEGT.

The CDR3 region has the DNA TGCGCCAGCAGCTTGGAGGCTAGCGGGGTGGATGAGCAGTTCTTC. As protein: CASSLEASGVDEQFF. The rearrangement uses TRBV5-1 and TRBJ2-1; 9 nucleotides align to TRBD2. The V gene's germline CDR1 is SGHRS and CDR2 YFSETQ. The junction had 6 bases not matched to a gene; V was cut back by 0 bases and J by 8 bases. The CDR3 spans 15 residues.

As for this clone: The same CDR3 is also encoded by other DNA sequences in this sample. V is TRBV7-6 and J is TRBJ2-1, with 11 nucleotides matching TRBD1. Germline V gives CDR1 SGHVS, CDR2 FNYEAQ. The CDR3 contains 15 residues. Trimming at V came to 5 bases and at J to 6 bases, leaving 6 bases not matched to a gene. CDR3 loop: CASSPGDRGGNEQFF. CDR3 nucleotide sequence: TGTGCCAGCAGCCCGGGGGACAGGGGGGGCAATGAGCAGTTCTTC.

The CDR3 reads CSVSQTVNTEAFF. CDR3 sequence (DNA): TGCAGCGTATCCCAGACGGTGAACACTGAAGCTTTCTTT. The gene calls are TRBV29-1 and TRBJ1-1; D ambiguous. Germline-derived CDR1 and CDR2 are SQVTM and ANQGSEA. Trimming pared 6 bases from V and 0 bases from J, leaving 11 bases between. The CDR3 covers 13 residues.

This chain uses TRBV28 with TRBJ1-2, with D perhaps TRBD1 (6 bases). The CDR3 extends over 13 amino acids. The V gene lost 3 bases and the J gene lost 2 bases, with 7 bases spanning the gap. Germline V gives CDR1 MDHEN, CDR2 SYDVKM. CDR3 residues: CASSFGQNYGYTF. CDR3 DNA sequence: TGTGCCAGCAGTTTCGGACAGAACTATGGCTACACCTTC.

This clone was picked up one time. V gene TRBV19 combines with J gene TRBJ2-7, with 10 bases lining up with TRBD2. Germline values: CDR1 LNHDA, CDR2 SQIVND (reference sequence). CDR3 length: 15 amino acids. Trimming took 6 bases from V and 3 from J; bases not matched to a gene: 8. The CDR3 protein is CASSPGLAPYYEQYF. CDR3 DNA sequence: TGTGCCAGTAGCCCGGGACTAGCGCCCTACTACGAGCAGTACTTC.

The rearrangement links TRBV13 to TRBJ2-1, with TRBD1 as a possible D gene (5 bases). Germline V gene lookup returns CDR1 PRHDT and CDR2 FYEKMQ (reference sequence). Trimming took off 2 bases at V and 8 bases at J, with 10 bases between the two ends. CDR3 size: 13 residues. Here the CDR3 reads CASSLFRGHEQFF. CDR3 nucleotide sequence: TGTGCCAGCAGCTTATTTAGGGGCCATGAGCAGTTCTTC.

The V and J genes are TRBV18 and TRBJ2-2; 7 bases agree with TRBD2. Germline V gene lookup returns CDR1 KGHSH and CDR2 LQKENI. V lost 3 bases to trimming and J lost 4 bases; unmatched junction nucleotides: 8. CDR3 length: 16 amino acids. As DNA, the CDR3 is TGTGCCAGCTCACCCCTTTCGGGGGGAGGCACCGGGGAGCTGTTTTTT. It codes for CASSPLSGGGTGELFF.

The rearrangement uses TRBV28 and TRBJ2-7, with 8 bases fitting TRBD2. Germline CDR1 is MDHEN and CDR2 is SYDVKM. This CDR3 comprises 15 residues. With 4 bases clipped from V and 4 bases from J, the junction kept 9 bases outside the gene matches. The CDR3 loop reads CASSSLRRGGYEQYF. The DNA for the CDR3 is TGTGCCAGCAGTTCTCTCCGACGGGGGGGATACGAGCAGTACTTC.

The chain joins TRBV5-5 to TRBJ2-7, with D possibly being TRBD1 (6 bases). Deletions cut 0 bases from V and 1 base from J, with 11 bases between. The germline gives CDR1 SGHKS, CDR2 YYEKEE (reference sequence). The CDR3 runs to 15 residues. CDR3 bases: TGTGCCAGCAGCTTGGCAGGGGACCCTTCCTACGAGCAGTACTTC. Amino acid sequence: CASSLAGDPSYEQYF.

This clone was counted once. The rearrangement uses TRBV5-1 and TRBJ1-2, with TRBD1 matching 7 bases. V lost 0 bases to trimming and J lost 4 bases; unmatched junction nucleotides: 6. Per the germline V gene, CDR1 is SGHRS and CDR2 is YFSETQ. The CDR3 runs 15 residues. For the CDR3, the DNA is TGCGCCAGCAGCTTGGTCGGACAGGCGGGCTATGGCTACACCTTC. Its protein product is CASSLVGQAGYGYTF.

V usage is TRBV6-4 and J usage is TRBJ2-1; no firm D call. The V gene's germline CDR1 is MRHNA and CDR2 SNTAGT. V lost 0 bases, J lost 13 bases, and 13 bases lay in between. CDR3 length: 13 residues. The CDR3 protein is CASSDSESLFQFF. CDR3 sequence (DNA): TGTGCCAGCAGTGACTCAGAGAGTCTTTTCCAGTTCTTC.

The rearrangement links TRBV18 to TRBJ1-1; TRBD1 agrees at 7 bases. Looked up from germline, CDR1 is KGHSH and CDR2 is LQKENI. CDR3 length equals 15 residues. The junction had 6 bases not matched to a gene; V was cut back by 3 bases and J by 2 bases. CDR3 in DNA: TGTGCCAGCTCACCGAGCTCAGGGGGTAACACTGAAGCTTTCTTT. Its translation: CASSPSSGGNTEAFF. Variable domain in full (rest from reference TRBV18 and TRBJ1-1): NAGVMQNPRHLVRRRGQEARLRCSPMKGHSHVYWYRQLPEEGLKFMVYLQKENIIDESGMPKERFSAEFPKEGPSILRIQQVVRGDSAAYFCASSPSSGGNTEAFFGQGTRLTVV.

This chain links TRBV4-1 with TRBJ1-5; D uncertain. Germline CDR1 MGHRA, CDR2 YSYEKL. Between the trimmed V and J ends, which lost 0 bases and 6 bases, there was a span of 9 bases. CDR3 length: 14 amino acids. CDR3 nucleotides: TGCGCCAGCAGCCAAGAGCTGGGGAGTCAGCCCCAGCATTTT. This sequence encodes CASSQELGSQPQHF.

In the case of this clone: The sample has other DNA sequences that encode this CDR3 too. This rearrangement joins TRBV9 to TRBJ2-3; either TRBD1 or TRBD2 may fit D (5 bases each). CDR3 length: 13 amino acids. Germline lookup yields CDR1 SGDLS and CDR2 YYNGEE. Trimming cost V 0 bases and J 6 bases, with 8 bases left between them. The CDR3 reads CASSVGGADTQYF. The CDR3 DNA reads as TGTGCCAGCAGCGTAGGAGGGGCGGATACGCAGTATTTT.

The chain is built from TRBV5-4 and TRBJ2-5; perhaps D is TRBD1 or TRBD2 (7 bases each). The CDR3 runs 16 residues. V was pared by 3 bases and J by 5 bases, with 20 bases between. The germline gives CDR1 SGHNT, CDR2 YYREEE (reference sequence). The CDR3 loop is CASSSSQGGPSETQYF. CDR3 bases: TGTGCCAGCAGCTCATCCCAGGGGGGGCCTTCCGAGACCCAGTACTTC.

Only one count was recorded for this clone. This chain links TRBV7-2 with TRBJ2-7; a weak D match, TRBD1 (5 bases). This CDR3 region has 14 residues. Germline values: CDR1 SGHTA, CDR2 FQGNSA. Trimming removed 7 bases from V and 1 base from J, with 14 bases in between. The CDR3 region has the DNA TGTGCCAGCACCTCTAGGGGCGGTTCCTACGAGCAGTACTTC. This codes for CASTSRGGSYEQYF.

This sequence joins TRBV19 and TRBJ1-1; TRBD1 is a possible D gene (5 bases). Germline V lookup: CDR1 LNHDA, CDR2 SQIVND (reference sequence). CDR3 size: 15 residues. V gave up 3 bases and J gave up 5 bases, with 16 bases separating them. Here the CDR3 reads CASSIQGGLGTEAFF. The CDR3 DNA follows: TGTGCCAGTAGTATTCAGGGAGGATTGGGGACTGAAGCTTTCTTT.